What follows are 16 T cell receptor beta chains derived from one specimen sequenced in a study of T cells expressing NK-cell markers. TCRdb reprocessed the 5' RACE reads and reports one entry per CDR3 protein, with no DNA. The sample data list fewer than 300,000 distinct CDR3 sequences. Input material: blood T cells: a sorted CD56 or NKG2C T cell subset, CD4+ or CD8+ T cells, or bulk PBMC T cells (not recorded which). The receptor source for this set is a woman aged 18 to 75 in good health.

The rearrangement uses TRBV7-9 and TRBJ1-6. The germline CDR1 and CDR2 sequences are SEHNR and FQNEAQ (reference sequence). The CDR3 has 15 amino acids. The CDR3 loop is CASSLEGLSVGALHF.

The chain joins TRBV19 to TRBJ2-1; TCRdb calls TRBD1, which cannot be checked without DNA. From germline, CDR1 is LNHDA and CDR2 SQIVND (reference sequence). The CDR3 has 14 amino acids. CDR3 region: CASSTIQGWNEQFF.

The rearrangement joins TRBV9 to TRBJ1-6; without DNA, the TCRdb call of TRBD1 cannot be checked. The CDR3 is 14 residues long. CDR1 and CDR2 (germline): SGDLS, YYNGEE. The CDR3 sequence is CASSSEQGGSPLHF.

This chain joins TRBV7-2 and TRBJ2-4; the D gene TCRdb calls, TRBD1, cannot be checked with no DNA. This CDR3 is 15 amino acids long. CDR1 and CDR2 (germline): SGHTA, FQGNSA. The CDR3 is CASSPRTGGSTIQYF.

The chain's CDR3 is CSVGWNGRLQEQYF. The J gene is TRBJ2-7, the V gene TRBV29-1; TCRdb indicates TRBD2, and absent DNA this call remains unverified. Germline V gene lookup returns CDR1 SQVTM and CDR2 ANQGSEA. This CDR3 is 14 amino acids long.

The V call is TRBV5-1, the J call TRBJ2-3; checking the TCRdb D call of TRBD2 is not possible without DNA. CDR1 and CDR2 (germline): SGHRS, YFSETQ. This CDR3 is 15 amino acids long. This CDR3 is CASMGPSGDTDTQYF.

The chain is built from TRBV5-4 and TRBJ2-1; the TCRdb D gene call, TRBD2, has no DNA to confirm it. Looked up from germline, CDR1 is SGHNT and CDR2 is YYREEE (reference sequence). The CDR3 is 15 residues long. CDR3 region: CASSPSGRVYNEQFF.

The chain joins TRBV10-3 to TRBJ2-1; the TRBD1 assignment by TCRdb is unverifiable without DNA. The CDR3 contains 13 residues. Germline V lookup: CDR1 ENHRY, CDR2 SYGVKD. The CDR3 sequence: CAISLDRLNEQFF.

The gene calls are TRBV7-8 and TRBJ1-1; the D gene TCRdb calls, TRBD1, cannot be checked with no DNA. The germline gives CDR1 SGHVS, CDR2 FQNEAQ. This CDR3 comprises 14 residues. The CDR3 sequence is CASSLEVAHTEAFF.

This chain uses TRBV4-3 with TRBJ1-2; TCRdb picks TRBD1, but there is no DNA to check that call. Per germline, CDR1 LGHNA and CDR2 YSLEER. CDR3 length equals 14 residues. CDR3: CASSQSGVNYGYTF.

The rearrangement uses TRBV30 and TRBJ2-7; the TRBD2 assignment by TCRdb is unverifiable without DNA. This CDR3 comprises 14 residues. CDR1 is GTSNPN, CDR2 SVGIG, per germline (reference sequence). The CDR3 sequence: CAWSVMGGKYEQYF.

This sequence joins TRBV4-3 and TRBJ2-2. This CDR3 comprises 14 residues. CDR1 is LGHNA and CDR2 is YSLEER in the germline V gene. This CDR3 is CASSQDTNTGELFF.

The chain uses TRBV14 and TRBJ2-3. The CDR3 has 12 residues. Germline V CDR1 and CDR2: SGHDN, FVKESK. CDR3 loop: CASSQEPDTQYF. Full variable domain (remainder filled in from reference TRBV14 and TRBJ2-3): EAGVTQFPSHSVIEKGQTVTLRCDPISGHDNLYWYRRVMGKEIKFLLHFVKESKQDESGMPNNRFLAERTGGTYSTLKVQPAELEDSGVYFCASSQEPDTQYFGPGTRLTVL.

This chain uses TRBV28 with TRBJ2-3; no DNA is available, so the TRBD1 call from TCRdb remains unchecked. The CDR3 contains 15 residues. Per the germline V gene, CDR1 is MDHEN and CDR2 is SYDVKM. CDR3 residues: CASSTRSWYGDTQYF.

The rearrangement links TRBV29-1 to TRBJ2-1; TCRdb's assignment of TRBD2 cannot be checked, as there is no DNA. Germline V lookup: CDR1 SQVTM, CDR2 ANQGSEA. The CDR3 covers 14 residues. CDR3 sequence: CSVERTSGYNEQFF.

This chain uses TRBV9 with TRBJ2-3; there is no DNA to check the TCRdb D call of TRBD2. The CDR3 covers 15 residues. Germline V gene data show CDR1 as SGDLS and CDR2 as YYNGEE. The CDR3: CASRAAGLAEGTQYF.